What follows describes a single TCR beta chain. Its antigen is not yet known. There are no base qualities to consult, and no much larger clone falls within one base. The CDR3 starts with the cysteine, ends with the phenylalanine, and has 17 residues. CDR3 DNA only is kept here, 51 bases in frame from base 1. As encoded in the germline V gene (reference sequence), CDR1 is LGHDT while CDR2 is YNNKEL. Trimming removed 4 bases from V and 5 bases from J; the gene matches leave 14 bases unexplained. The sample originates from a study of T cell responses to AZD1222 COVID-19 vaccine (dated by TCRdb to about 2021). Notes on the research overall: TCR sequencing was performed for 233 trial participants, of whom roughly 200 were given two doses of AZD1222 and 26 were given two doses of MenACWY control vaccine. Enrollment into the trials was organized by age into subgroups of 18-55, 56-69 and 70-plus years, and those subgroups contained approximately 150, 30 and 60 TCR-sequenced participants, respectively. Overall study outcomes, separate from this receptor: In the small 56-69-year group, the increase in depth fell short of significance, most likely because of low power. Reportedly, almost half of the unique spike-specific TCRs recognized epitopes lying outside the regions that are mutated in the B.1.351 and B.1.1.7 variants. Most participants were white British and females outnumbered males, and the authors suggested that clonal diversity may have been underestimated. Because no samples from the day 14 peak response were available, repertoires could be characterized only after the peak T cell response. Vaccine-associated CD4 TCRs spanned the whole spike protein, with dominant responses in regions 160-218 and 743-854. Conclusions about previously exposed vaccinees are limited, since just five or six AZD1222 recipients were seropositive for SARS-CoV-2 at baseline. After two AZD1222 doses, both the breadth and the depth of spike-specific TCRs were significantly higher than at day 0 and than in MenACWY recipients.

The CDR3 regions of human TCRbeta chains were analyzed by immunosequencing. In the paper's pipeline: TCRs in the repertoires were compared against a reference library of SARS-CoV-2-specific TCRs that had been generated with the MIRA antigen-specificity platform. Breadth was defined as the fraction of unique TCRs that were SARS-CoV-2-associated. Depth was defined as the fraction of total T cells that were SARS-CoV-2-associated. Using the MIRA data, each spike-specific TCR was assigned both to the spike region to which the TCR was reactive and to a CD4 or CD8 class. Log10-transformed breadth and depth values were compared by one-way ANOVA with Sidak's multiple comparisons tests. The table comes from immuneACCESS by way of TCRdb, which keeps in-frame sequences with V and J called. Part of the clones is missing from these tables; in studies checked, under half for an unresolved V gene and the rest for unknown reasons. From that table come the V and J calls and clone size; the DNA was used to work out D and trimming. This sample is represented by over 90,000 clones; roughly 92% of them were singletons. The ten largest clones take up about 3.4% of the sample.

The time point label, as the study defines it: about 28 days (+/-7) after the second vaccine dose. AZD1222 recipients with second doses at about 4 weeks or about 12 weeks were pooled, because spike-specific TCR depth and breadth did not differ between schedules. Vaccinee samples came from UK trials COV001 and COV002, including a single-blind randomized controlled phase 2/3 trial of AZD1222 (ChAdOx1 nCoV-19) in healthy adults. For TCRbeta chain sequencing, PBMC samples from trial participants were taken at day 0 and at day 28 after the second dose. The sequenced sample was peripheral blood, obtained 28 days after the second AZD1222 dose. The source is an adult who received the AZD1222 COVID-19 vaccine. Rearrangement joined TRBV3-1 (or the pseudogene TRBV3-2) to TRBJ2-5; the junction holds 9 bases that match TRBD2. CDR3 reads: CASSPPRGGAVVETQYF. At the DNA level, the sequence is TGTGCCAGCAGCCCCCCCCGCGGGGGGGCCGTTGTGGAGACCCAGTACTTC.